This note documents a single TCR beta chain sequence. The source of the sample is a study of blood T cell repertoires in COVID-19. This CDR3 region has 15 residues. The ends were cut back, 1 base at V and 9 bases at J, with 17 bases in the middle. Germline values: CDR1 SGHTS, CDR2 YDEGEE. This table comes from immunoSEQ multiplex PCR, and its TCRdb copy is limited to in-frame clones, with some not included. Of some 160,000 clones in the sample, 70% to 90% were seen once. Sequenced sample: peripheral blood. The sequence derives from a woman aged 80 or older with COVID-19, enrolled during active disease. J is TRBJ1-5 and V is TRBV5-8, with D perhaps matching TRBD1 (5 bases). DNA of the CDR3: TGTGCCAGCAGCTTGAGGGGTACGGGTGGAAGGCCCCAGCATTTT. Encoded protein: CASSLRGTGGRPQHF.